The sample holds one count of the clone carrying this T cell receptor (beta chain). Its antigen is currently unknown. This record comes from a study of cytomegalovirus exposure and HLA in healthy donors. Researchers ran the PCR with 60 Vbeta and 13 Jbeta primers. As processed by the authors: Some 11 million shared chains were among the roughly 78 million unique TCR beta chains that a later analysis counted. The assay was immunoSEQ multiplex PCR, and TCRdb's table has in-frame clones only and misses some. V and J calls and clone size are as listed in that table; D and trimming were resolved from the DNA. The sample consists of under 250,000 clones, 80% to 85% of them appearing once. Study-wide findings and caveats: Researchers reported from a later analysis that most CMV-associated TCR beta chains appeared HLA-restricted.

V was trimmed by 0 bases and J by 2 bases, leaving 10 bases between them. Germline V lookup: CDR1 MNHEY, CDR2 SMNVEV (reference sequence). The CDR3 sequence is 15 residues long. This chain joins TRBV27 and TRBJ2-5; no firm D call. This TCR was sampled from a woman in her fifties or sixties in good health and CMV-seropositive. Input material: PBMCs. CDR3 in DNA: TGTGCCAGCAGTTTATCATACAGTCGTCAAGAGACCCAGTACTTC. It specifies CASSLSYSRQETQYF.